This TCR beta chain came from a study of T cell responses to AZD1222 COVID-19 vaccine. Broader study findings: Mostly white British, mostly female donors; authors suggested clonal diversity may be underestimated. Nearly half of spike-specific TCRs reportedly target unmutated variant regions. Spike was spanned by vaccine-associated CD4 TCRs, which were dominant at 160-218 and 743-854.

This table comes from immunoSEQ multiplex PCR, and its TCRdb copy is limited to in-frame clones, with some not included. The sample lists approximately 150,000 clones, about 89% occurring once. On this clone itself: As yet, its antigen is unknown.

After removal of 2 bases from V and 0 bases from J, the junction contained 7 bases not matched to a gene. Germline CDR1 and CDR2: MNHEY and SVGEGT. This CDR3 is 17 amino acids long. The specimen was peripheral blood, collected on day 0 of AZD1222 vaccination. The rearrangement links TRBV6-2 or TRBV6-3 to TRBJ1-1; TRBD1 matches 9 bases. This clonotype originated in an adult in good health. The DNA of the CDR3 is TGTGCCAGCAGTTACGCTAATGGACAGGGGATGAACACTGAAGCTTTCTTT. Translated: CASSYANGQGMNTEAFF.